This T cell receptor (beta chain) comes out of a study of STAT5B mutations in CD4+ large granular lymphocyte leukemia. Method: immunoSEQ multiplex PCR; TCRdb's copy keeps in-frame clones and lacks some. In the table there are roughly 32,000 clones, 85% to 90% of which are singletons. Controls came from buffy coats of healthy blood donors. V lost 6 bases and J lost 6; bases outside the gene matches: 18. CDR3 length equals 17 residues. The germline gives CDR1 MDHEN, CDR2 SYDVKM. Sequenced input: CD4+ T cells from blood buffy coats. This chain joins TRBV28 and TRBJ2-3; 7 bases map to TRBD2. This sequence originates from a human donor in good health. The CDR3 DNA follows: TGTGCCAGCAGCCTAACCCTCGGGGGAGGGAGGTGGGATACGCAGTATTTT. It yields the protein CASSLTLGGGRWDTQYF.